The clone carrying this TCR beta chain appeared many times. Its matching antigen is unknown. The data belong to a study of lung T cells in sarcoidosis with Löfgren's syndrome. Study background: Analyses focused on Löfgren's syndrome patients. Whole-study findings and limits: Multiple Löfgren's syndrome patients reportedly shared TRAV12-1 and TRBV2 CDR3 motifs, suggesting public CD4+ TCRs. TRAV12-1 and TRBV2 were reportedly most expanded in Löfgren's patients.

MiXCR, applied by TCRdb to the reads, yields one record per CDR3 protein. This sample has 60,000 to 70,000 distinct CDR3 sequences; 21% occur once, and the top ten carry under 3%. V was clipped by 6 bases and J by 5 bases, with 13 bases between them. The CDR3 has 14 amino acids. From germline, CDR1 is MNHEY and CDR2 SMNVEV (reference sequence). The clonotype originates from a human donor with sarcoidosis (Löfgren's syndrome or another form), or a control subject (not recorded which). The rearrangement joins TRBV27 to TRBJ2-2; D remains ambiguous. Sequenced sample: CD4+ T cells from PBMCs. CDR3 protein: CASREELRTGELFF. Here the CDR3 DNA reads TGTGCCAGCAGAGAGGAGTTACGAACCGGGGAGCTGTTTTTT.